This record covers a single TCR beta chain. This clonotype was observed at least ten times. What antigen it recognizes has not been identified. No base quality values were provided; no much bigger clone lies one nucleotide off. To prepare the library, PCR was applied. This sample was sequenced with an Illumina HiSeq 2500. TCR library preparation used molecular barcoding, with unique molecular identifiers applied to normalize quantification of the TCRbeta repertoire. TCRdb cleaned the public reads at Q25 with fastp, built clones with MiXCR and kept in-frame beta chains. Every distinct CDR3 protein forms one entry, paired with its most common genes and DNA. For this sample the table gives 100,000 to 120,000 distinct CDR3 sequences, of which about 9.4% were detected only once. 8% of the sample goes to the ten largest clones. This specimen comes from a study of T-cell reconstitution after alpha-beta-depleted transplantation in children (dated by TCRdb to about 2016). For the wider study: Using TCR repertoire profiling, the study followed T-cell immune reconstitution in a quantitative way in children after TCRalphabeta/CD19-depleted allogeneic hematopoietic cell transplantation.

The sequencing here drew on PBMCs from the stem cell graft donor, taken from the stem cell graft. The sequence was collected from a human donor who donated a stem cell graft to a child with acute lymphoblastic leukemia.

CDR3 reads: CASGPKRGETQYF. The nucleotide sequence reads TGTGCCAGCGGACCCAAGAGGGGAGAGACCCAGTACTTC. The receptor chain draws on TRBV6-5 and TRBJ2-5; the D call could be TRBD1 or TRBD2, with each sharing 5 bases. The germline V gene sets CDR1 to MNHEY and CDR2 to SVGAGI. The CDR3, from cysteine to phenylalanine, totals 13 residues. Here the CDR3 DNA is all that survives: 39 bases in frame from base 1. The junction carries 14 bases between V and J, which are trimmed by 8 bases and 4 bases respectively.